This T cell receptor (beta chain) was retrieved from a study of blood T cell repertoires in COVID-19. At the level of the study: Samples taken during acute and convalescent COVID-19 were collected in the United States, Italy and Spain. From T cells, B-cell-depleted T cells, or PBMCs came the material, which was cDNA or gDNA.

Original handling: Nucleated cell number was recorded as an estimate derived from reference gene primer amplification. Clones were read by immunoSEQ multiplex PCR, and TCRdb kept only the in-frame ones, dropping some. V and J calls and clone size are as listed in that table; D and trimming were resolved from the DNA. The repertoire holds fewer than 300,000 clones, with around 88% as singletons. Trimming took 3 bases from V and 4 from J, leaving 18 bases between them. Germline CDR1 KGHSH, CDR2 LQKENI. The CDR3 spans 16 residues. Cohort 3 donors counted as recovered after two negative PCRs, clearance, or resolved symptoms.

This clonotype was sampled from a middle-aged man who had recovered from COVID-19. V gene TRBV18 combines with J gene TRBJ1-1, with D perhaps matching TRBD1 (5 bases). The sample consisted of PBMCs or T cells enriched from blood (not recorded which). CDR3 protein: CASSPYDMGGITEAFF. The CDR3 DNA follows: TGTGCCAGCTCACCTTACGACATGGGGGGGATCACTGAAGCTTTCTTT.